The 21 T cell receptor beta chains below were found in one sample sequenced in a study of shared clonotypes between healthy human individuals. CD45RO-negative cells were positively selected for CCR7, leaving out terminally differentiated effector memory CD45RA+ cells. The protocol was immunoSEQ multiplex PCR, while the TCRdb copy is restricted to in-frame clones and leaves out a portion. The sample has about 2,100,000 clones, about 93% seen once; the top ten hold more than 1.5%. Material: naive CD8+ T cells from PBMCs. All receptors come from a man aged 18 to 30 in good health. Some clones in this sample may be carry-over from other donors' samples.

The V and J genes are TRBV29-1 and TRBJ2-4, with D maybe TRBD2 (6 bases). Per the germline V gene, CDR1 is SQVTM and CDR2 is ANQGSEA. V shed 0 bases and J shed 2 bases, with 14 bases lying between them. This CDR3 spans 16 amino acids. The CDR3 nucleotides read TGCAGCGTTGAAGATAGGTCTAGCGTATCCAAAAACATTCAGTACTTC. Residues: CSVEDRSSVSKNIQYF.

The V call is TRBV28, the J call TRBJ2-7, with 10 nucleotides matching TRBD2. CDR1 is MDHEN and CDR2 is SYDVKM in the germline V gene. There are 17 residues in the CDR3. V shed 5 bases, J shed 3 bases, and the junction held 13 bases outside the gene matches. The DNA for the CDR3 is TGTGCCAGCAGTCTACCCTCGTTAGCGGGAGGAGGCTACGAGCAGTACTTC. Encoded protein: CASSLPSLAGGGYEQYF.

V and J are TRBV6-4 and TRBJ2-2; no clear D gene. Deletions cut 0 bases from V and 10 bases from J, with 9 bases between. The CDR3 contains 13 residues. In germline, CDR1 is MRHNA, CDR2 SNTAGT. The CDR3: CASSDSLSSELFF. The CDR3 DNA reads TGTGCCAGCAGTGACTCGCTGTCGTCGGAGCTGTTTTTT.

Written as DNA, the CDR3 is TGCAGCGCCTTTAGCGGGATTTCATATAGCACAGATACGCAGTATTTT. Translation: CSAFSGISYSTDTQYF. This sequence joins TRBV29-1 and TRBJ2-3; 8 bases are a match to TRBD2. J gave up 0 bases and V 7 bases, and 12 bases lay outside the gene matches. The CDR3 length is 16 residues. CDR1 and CDR2 from the germline V gene are SQVTM and ANQGSEA.

V gene TRBV4-3 combines with J gene TRBJ2-5; D is uncertain. Trimming left V 4 bases short and J 3 bases short, with 9 bases between. CDR3 length equals 13 residues. Germline V CDR1 and CDR2: LGHNA, YSLEER. CDR3 loop: CASSPEEKETQYF. Written as DNA, the CDR3 is TGCGCCAGCAGCCCAGAGGAAAAAGAGACCCAGTACTTC.

This chain joins TRBV5-6 and TRBJ2-1; weak D call: TRBD1 (5 bases). This CDR3 is 14 amino acids long. V was pared by 1 base and J by 6 bases, with 11 bases between. The germline V gene has CDR1 SGHDT and CDR2 YYEEEE. The CDR3 DNA sequence: TGTGCCAGCAGCTTGTCCAACAGGCGCAATGAGCAGTTCTTC. Translating it yields CASSLSNRRNEQFF.

This clone was found a few times. The chain carries TRBV27 and TRBJ2-1; 7 positions match TRBD1. V shed 3 bases, J shed 14 bases, and the junction held 4 bases outside the gene matches. CDR3 length equals 11 residues. The V gene's germline CDR1 is MNHEY and CDR2 SMNVEV (reference sequence). CDR3: CASSFGTGEFF. In DNA form, the CDR3 reads TGTGCCAGCAGTTTTGGAACAGGGGAGTTCTTC.

Worth noting for this clone: The same CDR3 is also encoded by other DNA sequences in this sample. The chain recombines TRBV10-3 with TRBJ1-5; D is undetermined. The V end was cut by 3 bases, the J end by 2 bases, with 5 bases between. The CDR3 covers 13 residues. Germline CDR1 reads ENHRY; CDR2 reads SYGVKD. The CDR3 DNA follows: TGTGCCATCAGTGAACTCGGCAATCAGCCCCAGCATTTT. It encodes CAISELGNQPQHF.

CDR3 DNA: TGCAGCGTTAGGTCCGGGGACAGGGGGCACGGTGGCTACACCTTC. Protein: CSVRSGDRGHGGYTF. The chain links TRBV29-1 to TRBJ1-2, with 12 bases lining up with TRBD1. The V gene's germline CDR1 is SQVTM and CDR2 ANQGSEA. Losses at the gene ends were 5 bases for V and 7 bases for J; bases not matched to a gene: 11. The CDR3 totals 15 residues.

Details on this clone: The limits of the CDR3 on the DNA are not certain, so only TCRdb's listed CDR3 is given. The chain is built from TRBV28 and TRBJ2-7; no check of the table's D call, TRBD2, against the DNA was made. CDR1 is MDHEN and CDR2 is SYDVKM in the germline V gene. Ends included, the CDR3 has 18 residues. The CDR3 is CASSTSTIAAGRTYEQYF.

This clone has a single count. The rearrangement joins TRBV7-9 to TRBJ2-5; D is unresolved. Trimming stripped 11 bases from V and 4 bases from J, with 11 bases between. Germline V CDR1 and CDR2: SEHNR, FQNEAQ (reference sequence). The CDR3 spans 11 residues. This chain's CDR3 is CACTDVETQYF. CDR3 nucleotides: TGTGCCTGCACGGATGTAGAGACCCAGTACTTC.

The chain uses TRBV7-7 and TRBJ2-2, with D perhaps matching TRBD1 (6 bases). CDR3 length equals 14 residues. V was cut by 3 bases and J by 8 bases, with 13 bases left in between. Per the germline V gene, CDR1 is SSHAT and CDR2 is FNYEAQ (reference sequence). CDR3 bases: TGTGCCAGCAGCTTGGGTGCTGGGACAGGGGAGCTGTTTTTT. It is translated as CASSLGAGTGELFF.

The count of this clone is one. The J gene is TRBJ2-7, the V gene TRBV9, with a tentative D call TRBD1 (6 bases). V gave up 4 bases and J gave up 0 bases, with 14 bases separating them. Germline V gene data show CDR1 as SGDLS and CDR2 as YYNGEE. The CDR3 has 15 residues. The CDR3 is CASSSGGQYSYEQYF. The CDR3 DNA follows: TGTGCCAGCAGCTCGGGCGGACAGTACTCCTACGAGCAGTACTTC.

The V gene is TRBV30, the J gene TRBJ2-5; D is undetermined. CDR1 and CDR2 from the germline V gene are GTSNPN and SVGIG (reference sequence). Trimming shortened V by 8 bases and J by 5 bases, and 12 bases separated the two germline ends. This CDR3 contains 11 residues. The CDR3, as DNA: TGTGCCCTCGCTGGGTTTGAGACCCAGTACTTC. Translating gives CALAGFETQYF. The full variable domain, its missing parts supplied by reference TRBV30 and TRBJ2-5, is SQTIHQWPATLVQPVGSPLSLECTVEGTSNPNLYWYRQAAGRGLQLLFYSVGIGQISSEVPQNLSASRPQDRQFILSSKKLLLSDSGFYLCALAGFETQYFGPGTRLLVL.

The gene calls are TRBV7-9 and TRBJ2-6; a possible D gene is TRBD1 (5 bases). The CDR3 sequence is 18 residues long. The V gene lost 5 bases and the J gene lost 2 bases, with 19 bases spanning the gap. The germline CDR1 and CDR2 sequences are SEHNR and FQNEAQ (reference sequence). The CDR3 DNA reads TGTGCCAGCAGCCCTAGACAGACCAAGACGCCTGGGGCCAACGTCCTGACTTTC. Translating gives CASSPRQTKTPGANVLTF.

Details on this clone: The sample has other DNA sequences that encode this CDR3 too. V is TRBV9 and J is TRBJ1-4, with D possibly being TRBD1 (6 bases). Trimming removed 2 bases from V and 0 bases from J, with 8 bases in between. The CDR3 is 15 amino acids. Germline-derived CDR1 and CDR2 are SGDLS and YYNGEE. As DNA, the CDR3 is TGTGCCAGCAGCGTCGGGGGCGCAACTAATGAAAAACTGTTTTTT. It translates to CASSVGGATNEKLFF.

The chain has TRBV5-5 and TRBJ1-1; D gene unclear. The germline CDR1 and CDR2 sequences are SGHKS and YYEKEE (reference sequence). The CDR3 totals 14 residues. V was clipped by 0 bases and J by 5 bases, with 11 bases between them. Here the CDR3 reads CASSLGVVVTEAFF. CDR3 nucleotides: TGTGCCAGCAGCTTGGGGGTTGTGGTAACTGAAGCTTTCTTT.

V usage is TRBV9 and J usage is TRBJ2-1; 9 nucleotides match TRBD1. V lost 4 bases and J lost 5; bases outside the gene matches: 7. Germline V lookup: CDR1 SGDLS, CDR2 YYNGEE. The CDR3 is made up of 15 amino acids. The CDR3 nucleotides are TGTGCCAGCAGCTTAAACAGGGGGCTAAACAATGAGCAGTTCTTC. It yields the protein CASSLNRGLNNEQFF.

This sequence joins TRBV20-1 and TRBJ2-7; possibly TRBD2 for D (6 bases). V was cut by 5 bases and J by 7 bases, with 9 bases left in between. This CDR3 region has 10 residues. CDR1 and CDR2 from the germline V gene are DFQATT and SNEGSKA (reference sequence). The CDR3 reads CSAWAGEQYF. The CDR3 DNA is TGCAGTGCTTGGGCGGGGGAGCAGTACTTC.

The CDR3 here is CASSKGGTGGFNYGYTF. CDR3 nucleotides: TGTGCCAGCAGCAAAGGGGGGACAGGGGGCTTTAACTATGGCTACACCTTC. The chain couples TRBV21-1 to TRBJ1-2; the table calls TRBD1, which could not be checked here. TRBV21-1 is marked as a pseudogene. The CDR3 contains 17 residues.

The V gene is TRBV9, the J gene TRBJ2-3; D not resolved. There are 12 residues in the CDR3. The germline V gene encodes CDR1 SGDLS and CDR2 YYNGEE. V was pared by 5 bases and J by 5 bases, with 9 bases between. The CDR3 here is CASSQSEDTQYF. The CDR3 coding sequence is TGTGCCAGCAGTCAGTCGGAAGATACGCAGTATTTT.